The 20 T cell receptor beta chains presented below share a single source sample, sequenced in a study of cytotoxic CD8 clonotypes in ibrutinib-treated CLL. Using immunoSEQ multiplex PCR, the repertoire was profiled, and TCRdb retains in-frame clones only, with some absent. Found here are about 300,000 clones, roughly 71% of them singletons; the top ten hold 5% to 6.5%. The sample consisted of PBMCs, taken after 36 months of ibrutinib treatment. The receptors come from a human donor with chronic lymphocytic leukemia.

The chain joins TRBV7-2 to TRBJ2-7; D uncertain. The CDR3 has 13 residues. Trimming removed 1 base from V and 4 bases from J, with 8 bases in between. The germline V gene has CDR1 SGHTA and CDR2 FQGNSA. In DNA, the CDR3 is TGTGCCAGCAGCTTAGGGGGTGGATACGAGCAGTACTTC. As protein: CASSLGGGYEQYF.

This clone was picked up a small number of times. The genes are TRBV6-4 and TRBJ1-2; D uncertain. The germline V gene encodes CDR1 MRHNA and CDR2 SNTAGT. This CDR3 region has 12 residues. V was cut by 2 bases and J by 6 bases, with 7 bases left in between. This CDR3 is CASSDGVHGYTF. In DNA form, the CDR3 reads TGTGCCAGCAGTGACGGGGTGCATGGCTACACCTTC.

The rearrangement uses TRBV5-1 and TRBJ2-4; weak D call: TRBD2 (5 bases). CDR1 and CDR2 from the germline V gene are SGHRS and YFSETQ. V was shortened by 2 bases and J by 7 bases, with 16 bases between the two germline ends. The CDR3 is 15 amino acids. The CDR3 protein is CASSFEGNPRNIQYF. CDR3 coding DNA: TGCGCCAGCAGCTTCGAGGGTAACCCCCGGAACATTCAGTACTTC.

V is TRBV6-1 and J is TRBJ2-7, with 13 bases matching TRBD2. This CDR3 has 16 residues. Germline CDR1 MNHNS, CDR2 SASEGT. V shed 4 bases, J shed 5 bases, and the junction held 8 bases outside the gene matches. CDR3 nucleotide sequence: TGTGCCAGCAGTGGACTAGCGGGAGGAGGGGCCCACGAGCAGTACTTC. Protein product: CASSGLAGGGAHEQYF.

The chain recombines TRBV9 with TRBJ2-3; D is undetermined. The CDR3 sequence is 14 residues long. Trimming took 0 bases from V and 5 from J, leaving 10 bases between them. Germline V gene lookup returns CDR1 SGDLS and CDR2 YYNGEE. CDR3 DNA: TGTGCCAGCAGCGTAGAGCCTAACAGAGATACGCAGTATTTT. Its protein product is CASSVEPNRDTQYF.

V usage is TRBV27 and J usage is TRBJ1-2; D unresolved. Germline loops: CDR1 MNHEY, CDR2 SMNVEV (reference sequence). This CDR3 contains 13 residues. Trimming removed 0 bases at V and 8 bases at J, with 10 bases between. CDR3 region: CASSLSMQRGYTF. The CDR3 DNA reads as TGTGCCAGCAGTTTATCGATGCAGCGGGGCTACACCTTC.

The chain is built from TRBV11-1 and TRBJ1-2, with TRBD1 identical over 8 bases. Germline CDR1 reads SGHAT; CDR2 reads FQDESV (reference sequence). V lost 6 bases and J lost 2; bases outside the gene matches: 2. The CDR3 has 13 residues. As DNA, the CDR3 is TGTGCCAGCAGTCAGGGGGCGAACTATGGCTACACCTTC. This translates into CASSQGANYGYTF.

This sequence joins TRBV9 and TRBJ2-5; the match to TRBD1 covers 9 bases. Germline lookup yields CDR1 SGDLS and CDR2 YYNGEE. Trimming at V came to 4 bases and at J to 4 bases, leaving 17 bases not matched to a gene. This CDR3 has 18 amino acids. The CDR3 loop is CASSPRGGQGTARETQYF. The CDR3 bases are TGTGCCAGCAGCCCGAGGGGGGGACAGGGAACCGCCCGAGAGACCCAGTACTTC.

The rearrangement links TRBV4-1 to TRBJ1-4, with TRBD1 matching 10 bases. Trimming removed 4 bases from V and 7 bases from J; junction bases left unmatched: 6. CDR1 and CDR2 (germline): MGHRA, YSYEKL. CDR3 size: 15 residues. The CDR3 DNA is TGCGCCAGCAGCCCGACAGGGGGCGCAGGTGAAAAACTGTTTTTT. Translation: CASSPTGGAGEKLFF.

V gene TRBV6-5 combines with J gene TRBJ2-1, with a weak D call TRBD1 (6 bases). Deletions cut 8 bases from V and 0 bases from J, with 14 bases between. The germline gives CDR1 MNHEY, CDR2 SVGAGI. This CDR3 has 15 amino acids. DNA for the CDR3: TGTGCCAGCCGACAGGACATACTCTCCTACAATGAGCAGTTCTTC. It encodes CASRQDILSYNEQFF.

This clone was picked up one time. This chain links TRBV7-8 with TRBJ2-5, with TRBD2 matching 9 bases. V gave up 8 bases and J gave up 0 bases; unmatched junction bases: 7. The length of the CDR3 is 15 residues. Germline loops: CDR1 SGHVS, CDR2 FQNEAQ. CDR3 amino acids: CASGGSGRYQETQYF. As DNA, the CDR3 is TGTGCCAGCGGGGGGAGCGGGAGGTACCAAGAGACCCAGTACTTC.

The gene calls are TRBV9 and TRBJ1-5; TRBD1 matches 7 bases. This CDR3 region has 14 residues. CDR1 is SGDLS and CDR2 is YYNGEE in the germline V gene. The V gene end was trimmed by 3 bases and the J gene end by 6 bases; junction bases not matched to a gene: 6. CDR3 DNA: TGTGCCAGCAGCGGACAGGGTAGTGCTCAGCCCCAGCATTTT. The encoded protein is CASSGQGSAQPQHF.

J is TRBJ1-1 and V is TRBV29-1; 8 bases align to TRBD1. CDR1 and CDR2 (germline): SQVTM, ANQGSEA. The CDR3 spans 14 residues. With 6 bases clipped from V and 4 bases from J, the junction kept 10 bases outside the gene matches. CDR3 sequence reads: CSVSTGGLGTEAFF. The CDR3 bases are TGCAGCGTGTCTACAGGGGGTTTGGGCACTGAAGCTTTCTTT.

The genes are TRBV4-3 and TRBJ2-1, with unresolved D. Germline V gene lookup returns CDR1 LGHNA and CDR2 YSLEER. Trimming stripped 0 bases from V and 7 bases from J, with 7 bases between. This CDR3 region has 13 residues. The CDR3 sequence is CASSQDPQNEQFF. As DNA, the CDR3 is TGCGCCAGCAGCCAAGATCCCCAAAATGAGCAGTTCTTC.

This CDR3 reads CASSLGDRASYNSPLHF. The CDR3 nucleotides read TGTGCCAGCAGCCTGGGGGACAGGGCATCCTATAATTCACCCCTCCACTTT. This chain connects TRBV4-2 to TRBJ1-6, with 9 bases fitting TRBD1. The CDR3 has 17 residues. From germline, CDR1 is LGHNA and CDR2 YNFKEQ. J was trimmed by 1 base and V by 4 bases; bases with no gene match: 5.

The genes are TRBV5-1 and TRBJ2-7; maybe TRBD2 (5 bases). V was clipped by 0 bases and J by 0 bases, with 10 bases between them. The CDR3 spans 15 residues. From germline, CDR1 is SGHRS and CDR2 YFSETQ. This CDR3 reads CASSLVAGGSYEQYF. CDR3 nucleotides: TGCGCCAGCAGCTTGGTAGCCGGAGGCTCCTACGAGCAGTACTTC.

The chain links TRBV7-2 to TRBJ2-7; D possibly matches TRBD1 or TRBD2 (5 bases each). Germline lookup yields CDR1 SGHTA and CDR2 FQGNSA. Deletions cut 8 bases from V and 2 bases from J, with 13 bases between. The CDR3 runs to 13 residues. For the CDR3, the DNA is TGTGCCAGCTCCCGGGACGGACCCTACGAGCAGTACTTC. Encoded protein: CASSRDGPYEQYF.

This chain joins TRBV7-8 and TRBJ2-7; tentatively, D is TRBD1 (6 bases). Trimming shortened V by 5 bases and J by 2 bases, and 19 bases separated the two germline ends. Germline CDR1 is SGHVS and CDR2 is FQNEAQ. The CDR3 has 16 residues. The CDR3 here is CASSPPTGQPTYEQYF. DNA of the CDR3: TGTGCCAGCAGCCCTCCGACAGGCCAACCAACCTACGAGCAGTACTTC.

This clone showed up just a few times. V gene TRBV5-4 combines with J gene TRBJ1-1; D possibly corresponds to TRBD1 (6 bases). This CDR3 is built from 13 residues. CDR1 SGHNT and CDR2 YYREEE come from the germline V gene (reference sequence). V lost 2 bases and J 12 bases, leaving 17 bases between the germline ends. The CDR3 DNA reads TGTGCCAGCAGCTTCGGACAGCCTCCCGTGTCTTTCTTT. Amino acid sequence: CASSFGQPPVSFF.

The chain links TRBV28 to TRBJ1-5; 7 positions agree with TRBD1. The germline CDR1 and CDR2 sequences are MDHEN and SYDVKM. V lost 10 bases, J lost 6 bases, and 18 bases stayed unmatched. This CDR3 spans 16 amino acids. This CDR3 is CATLARTGKSGQPQHF. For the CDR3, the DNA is TGTGCCACCCTAGCCCGGACAGGAAAGTCGGGTCAGCCCCAGCATTTT.